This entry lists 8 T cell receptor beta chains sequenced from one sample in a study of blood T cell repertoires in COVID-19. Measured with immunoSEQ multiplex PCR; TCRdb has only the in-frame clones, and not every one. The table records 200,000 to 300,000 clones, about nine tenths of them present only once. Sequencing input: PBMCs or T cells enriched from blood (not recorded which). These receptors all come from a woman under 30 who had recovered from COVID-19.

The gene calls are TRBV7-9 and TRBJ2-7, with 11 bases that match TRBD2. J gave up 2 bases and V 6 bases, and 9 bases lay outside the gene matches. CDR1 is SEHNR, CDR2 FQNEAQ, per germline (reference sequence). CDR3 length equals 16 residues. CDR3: CASRPPGLAVPYEQYF. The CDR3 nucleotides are TGTGCCAGCAGACCGCCGGGACTAGCGGTTCCCTACGAGCAGTACTTC.

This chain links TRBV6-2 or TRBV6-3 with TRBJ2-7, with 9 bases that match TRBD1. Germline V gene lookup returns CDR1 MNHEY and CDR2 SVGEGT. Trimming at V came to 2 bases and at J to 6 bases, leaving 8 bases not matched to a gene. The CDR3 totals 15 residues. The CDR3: CASSYRDREKGEQYF. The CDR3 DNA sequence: TGTGCCAGCAGTTACCGGGACAGGGAGAAAGGCGAGCAGTACTTC.

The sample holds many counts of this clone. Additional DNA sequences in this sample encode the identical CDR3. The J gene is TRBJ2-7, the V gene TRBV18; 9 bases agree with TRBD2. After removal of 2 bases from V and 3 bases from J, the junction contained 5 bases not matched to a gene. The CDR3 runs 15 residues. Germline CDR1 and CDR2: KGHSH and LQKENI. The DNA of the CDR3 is TGTGCCAGCTCACCAGTAGCGGGAGAGGGCTACGAGCAGTACTTC. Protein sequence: CASSPVAGEGYEQYF.

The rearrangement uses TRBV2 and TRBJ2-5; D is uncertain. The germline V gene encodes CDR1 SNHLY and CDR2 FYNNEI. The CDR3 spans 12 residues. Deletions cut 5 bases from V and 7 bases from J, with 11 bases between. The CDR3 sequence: CASSFLGGTQYF. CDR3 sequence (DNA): TGTGCCAGCAGTTTTCTAGGTGGGACCCAGTACTTC.

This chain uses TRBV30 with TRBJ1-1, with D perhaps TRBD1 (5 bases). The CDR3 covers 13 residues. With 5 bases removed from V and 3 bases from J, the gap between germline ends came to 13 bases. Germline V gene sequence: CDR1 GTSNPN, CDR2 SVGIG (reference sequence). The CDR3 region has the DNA TGTGCCTGGGGAGCAGGGAGGGACACTGAAGCTTTCTTT. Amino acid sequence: CAWGAGRDTEAFF.

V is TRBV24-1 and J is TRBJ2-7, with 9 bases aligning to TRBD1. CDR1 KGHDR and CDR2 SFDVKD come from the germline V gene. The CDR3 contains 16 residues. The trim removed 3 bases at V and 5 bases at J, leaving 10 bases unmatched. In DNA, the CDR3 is TGTGCCACCAGTGATCCGACCGGGACAGGGTCGAACGAGCAGTACTTC. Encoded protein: CATSDPTGTGSNEQYF.

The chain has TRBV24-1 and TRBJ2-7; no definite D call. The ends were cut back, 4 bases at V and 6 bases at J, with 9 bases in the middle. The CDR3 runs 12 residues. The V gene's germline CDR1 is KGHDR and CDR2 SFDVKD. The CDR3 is CATSDPLSEQYF. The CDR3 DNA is TGTGCCACCAGTGACCCCCTGAGCGAGCAGTACTTC.

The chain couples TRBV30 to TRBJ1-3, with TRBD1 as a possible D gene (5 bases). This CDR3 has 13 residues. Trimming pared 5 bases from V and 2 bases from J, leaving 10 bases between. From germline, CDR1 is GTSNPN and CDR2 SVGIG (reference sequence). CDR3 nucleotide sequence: TGTGCCTGGGGGTGGGGCGCTGGAAACACCATATATTTT. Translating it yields CAWGWGAGNTIYF.